The 15 T cell receptor beta chains given below trace back to one sample, sequenced in a study of beta chain features in type 1 diabetes. Expressed TCRB transcripts were sequenced after all isolated RNA was converted to cDNA. The protocol was immunoSEQ multiplex PCR, while the TCRdb copy is restricted to in-frame clones and leaves out a portion. The sample lists 250,000 or so clones, roughly 13% seen once, with roughly 0.019% in the top ten. General study points: People with Type 1 diabetes carried modestly yet significantly shorter TCRB CDR3s in all four CD4+ subsets.

These receptors' antigens are unknown. The sequenced sample consisted of naive CD4+ T cells from blood. These receptors came from a man aged 25 to 45 with type 1 diabetes.

This clone occurred a few times. V is TRBV30 and J is TRBJ1-5, with D possibly being TRBD1 (5 bases). V was clipped by 2 bases and J by 2 bases, with 7 bases between them. The CDR3 extends over 13 amino acids. CDR1 is GTSNPN and CDR2 is SVGIG in the germline V gene (reference sequence). This CDR3 reads CAWSQQGNQPQHF. The DNA for the CDR3 is TGTGCCTGGAGTCAACAGGGCAATCAGCCCCAGCATTTT.

The V call is TRBV5-1, the J call TRBJ2-5; possible D gene TRBD1, 5 bases. The CDR3 loop spans 13 amino acids. V was trimmed by 4 bases and J by 2 bases, leaving 9 bases between them. CDR1 is SGHRS and CDR2 is YFSETQ in the germline V gene. CDR3 bases: TGCGCCAGCAGCCCCCAGGGACAAGAGACCCAGTACTTC. It specifies CASSPQGQETQYF.

This clone was counted only a few times. As DNA, the CDR3 is TGTGCCAGTGATTATAGAGTTGAGCAGTTCTTC. Translation gives CASDYRVEQFF. The V gene is TRBV21-1, the J gene TRBJ2-1; whether TRBD2, the table's D call, matches the DNA was not checked. TRBV21-1 is described as a pseudogene. The CDR3 has 11 residues.

This clone has more than one count but fewer than ten. The V call is TRBV7-2, the J call TRBJ2-5; weak D call: TRBD2 (6 bases). CDR3 size: 16 residues. In germline, CDR1 is SGHTA, CDR2 FQGNSA. The V gene lost 4 bases and the J gene lost 2 bases, with 17 bases spanning the gap. Written as DNA, the CDR3 is TGTGCCAGCAGCTCCCGGAGGGCGGGGTTGCAAGAGACCCAGTACTTC. This sequence encodes CASSSRRAGLQETQYF.

This chain links TRBV5-1 with TRBJ2-7; 7 bases fit TRBD1. The CDR3 is 15 residues long. Trimming cost V 0 bases and J 1 base; bases outside gene matches: 4. Germline CDR1 reads SGHRS; CDR2 reads YFSETQ. The CDR3 spells CASSLGGTASYEQYF. As DNA, the CDR3 is TGCGCCAGCAGCTTGGGGGGGACAGCATCCTACGAGCAGTACTTC.

The chain joins TRBV7-6 to TRBJ2-7, with D possibly being TRBD1 (5 bases). The germline V gene encodes CDR1 SGHVS and CDR2 FNYEAQ. The V end was cut by 4 bases, the J end by 5 bases, with 12 bases between. The CDR3 runs 13 residues. The CDR3 reads CASSSFQGNEQYF. For the CDR3, the DNA is TGTGCCAGCAGCTCCTTTCAGGGCAACGAGCAGTACTTC.

This clone appeared a few times. The chain combines TRBV5-1 with TRBJ2-1; D gene ambiguous. There are 15 residues in the CDR3. Germline V gene sequence: CDR1 SGHRS, CDR2 YFSETQ. V was cut by 4 bases and J by 12 bases, with 23 bases left in between. The CDR3 DNA reads as TGCGCCAGCAGCCGCGAGGAAGGTCCTACAATACGGCAGTTCTTC. Translation gives CASSREEGPTIRQFF.

V and J are TRBV4-2 and TRBJ1-3, with 7 bases fitting TRBD1. Germline loops: CDR1 LGHNA, CDR2 YNFKEQ. The CDR3 sequence is 15 residues long. V trimming: 0 bases; J trimming: 4 bases; junction bases outside the gene matches: 3. Written as DNA, the CDR3 is TGTGCCAGCAGCCAAGATACAGGGGTAGGAAACACCATATATTTT. Protein sequence: CASSQDTGVGNTIYF.

This clone was counted only a few times. V usage is TRBV4-1 and J usage is TRBJ2-5, with TRBD2 identical over 9 bases. The CDR3 consists of 16 residues. CDR1 MGHRA and CDR2 YSYEKL come from the germline V gene. The J segment lost 2 bases and the V segment lost 2 bases, leaving 6 bases of the junction unmatched. The DNA for the CDR3 is TGCGCCAGCAGCCAAAAGGGTGCGGGGGGGCAAGAGACCCAGTACTTC. This sequence encodes CASSQKGAGGQETQYF.

The CDR3 loop is CAWQTDLNTGELFF. CDR3 DNA sequence: TGTGCCTGGCAGACAGATCTAAACACCGGGGAGCTGTTTTTT. The chain couples TRBV30 to TRBJ2-2; D is perhaps TRBD1 (5 bases). Germline V lookup: CDR1 GTSNPN, CDR2 SVGIG (reference sequence). This CDR3 is built from 14 residues. Trimming shortened V by 5 bases and J by 2 bases, and 12 bases separated the two germline ends.

Note on this clone: A read error may account for a junction end that differs from germline. The chain links TRBV2 to TRBJ1-1; D possibly corresponds to TRBD1 (6 bases). This CDR3 has 11 residues. Germline V lookup: CDR1 SNHLY, CDR2 FYNNEI. The CDR3 sequence is CASSELGGPYF. CDR3 bases: TGTGCCAGCAGTGAATTGGGGGGGCCCTACTTT. The variable domain in full, with the rest retrieved from reference TRBV2 and TRBJ1-1, is EPEVTQTPSHQVTQMGQEVILRCVPISNHLYFYWYRQILGQKVEFLVSFYNNEISEKSEIFDDQFSVERPDGSNFTLKIRSTKLEDSAMYFCASSELGGPYFGQGTRLTVV.

This clone was seen more than once but under ten times. V usage is TRBV9 and J usage is TRBJ2-7; 9 nucleotides match TRBD1. Germline V gene data show CDR1 as SGDLS and CDR2 as YYNGEE. Trimming removed 0 bases from V and 6 bases from J; junction bases left unmatched: 1. CDR3 length: 13 amino acids. This chain's CDR3 is CASSVGTGVEQYF. In DNA form, the CDR3 reads TGTGCCAGCAGCGTAGGGACAGGGGTCGAGCAGTACTTC.

J is TRBJ1-2 and V is TRBV20-1, with 7 bases aligning to TRBD1. V shed 7 bases and J 10 bases; nucleotides not matched to a gene: 6. Germline CDR1 is DFQATT and CDR2 is SNEGSKA (reference sequence). This CDR3 has 10 amino acids. CDR3 region: CSVLGQFYTF. The CDR3 nucleotides are TGCAGTGTACTGGGACAGTTCTACACCTTC.

This chain links TRBV6-5 with TRBJ1-1; D might be TRBD1 (5 bases). Trimming took off 3 bases at V and 0 bases at J, with 11 bases between the two ends. CDR3 length: 15 amino acids. CDR1 is MNHEY, CDR2 SVGAGI, per germline. The CDR3 spells CASSYGGGLNTEAFF. The CDR3 DNA reads TGTGCCAGCAGTTATGGGGGAGGGTTGAACACTGAAGCTTTCTTT.

This clone was seen a few times. This rearrangement joins TRBV19 to TRBJ2-1; perhaps TRBD1 as D (7 bases). Trimming took 1 base from V and 10 from J, leaving 11 bases between them. The germline V gene has CDR1 LNHDA and CDR2 SQIVND (reference sequence). This CDR3 contains 13 residues. The CDR3 sequence is CASSIGEDREQFF. The CDR3 nucleotides read TGTGCCAGTAGTATAGGGGAGGACAGGGAGCAGTTCTTC.